This T cell receptor beta chain originates from a study of cytomegalovirus exposure and HLA in healthy donors. Use of 60 Vbeta and 13 Jbeta primers characterized the PCR. Assay used: immunoSEQ multiplex PCR; TCRdb lists only in-frame clones, some missing. This table holds 80,000 to 100,000 clones, roughly 74% found once. The CDR3 is 16 amino acids. Germline loops: CDR1 SGHTA, CDR2 FQGNSA. V lost 5 bases and J 0 bases, leaving 14 bases between the germline ends. The rearrangement joins TRBV7-2 to TRBJ1-5, with D perhaps TRBD1 (5 bases). Sequences were obtained from PBMCs. This receptor was identified in a woman between 18 and 30 years old in good health and CMV-seropositive. DNA of the CDR3: TGTGCCAGCAGCCCGGTGGGGGGGATTAGCAATCAGCCCCAGCATTTT. Its protein product is CASSPVGGISNQPQHF.